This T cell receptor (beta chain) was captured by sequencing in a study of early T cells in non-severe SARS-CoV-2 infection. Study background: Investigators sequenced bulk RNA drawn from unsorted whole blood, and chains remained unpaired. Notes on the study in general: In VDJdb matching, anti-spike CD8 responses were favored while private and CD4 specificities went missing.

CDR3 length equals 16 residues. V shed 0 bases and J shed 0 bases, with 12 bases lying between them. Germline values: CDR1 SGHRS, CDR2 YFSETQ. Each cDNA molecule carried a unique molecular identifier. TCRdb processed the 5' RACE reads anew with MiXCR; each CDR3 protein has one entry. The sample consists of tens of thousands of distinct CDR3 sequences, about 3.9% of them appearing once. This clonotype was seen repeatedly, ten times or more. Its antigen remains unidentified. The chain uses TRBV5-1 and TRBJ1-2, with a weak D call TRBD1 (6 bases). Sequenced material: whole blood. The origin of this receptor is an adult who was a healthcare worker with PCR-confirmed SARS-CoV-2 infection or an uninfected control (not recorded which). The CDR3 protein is CASSLDGQNSNYGYTF. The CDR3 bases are TGCGCCAGCAGCTTGGACGGACAGAACTCTAACTATGGCTACACCTTC.